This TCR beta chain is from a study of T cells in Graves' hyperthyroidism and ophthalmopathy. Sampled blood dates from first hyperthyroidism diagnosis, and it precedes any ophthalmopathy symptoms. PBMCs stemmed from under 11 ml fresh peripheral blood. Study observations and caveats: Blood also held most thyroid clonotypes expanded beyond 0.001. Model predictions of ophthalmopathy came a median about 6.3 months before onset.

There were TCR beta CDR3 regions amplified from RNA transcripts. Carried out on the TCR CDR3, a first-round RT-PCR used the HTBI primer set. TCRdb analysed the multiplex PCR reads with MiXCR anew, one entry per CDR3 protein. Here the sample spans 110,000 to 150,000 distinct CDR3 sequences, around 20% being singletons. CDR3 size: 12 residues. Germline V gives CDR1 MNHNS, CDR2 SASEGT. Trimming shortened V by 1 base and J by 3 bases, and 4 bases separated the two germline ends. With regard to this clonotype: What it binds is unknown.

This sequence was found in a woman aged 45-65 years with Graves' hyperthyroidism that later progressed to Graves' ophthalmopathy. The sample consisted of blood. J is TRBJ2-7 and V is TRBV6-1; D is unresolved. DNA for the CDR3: TGTGCCAGCAGTGAAGTGCGCTACGAGCAGTACTTC. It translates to CASSEVRYEQYF.